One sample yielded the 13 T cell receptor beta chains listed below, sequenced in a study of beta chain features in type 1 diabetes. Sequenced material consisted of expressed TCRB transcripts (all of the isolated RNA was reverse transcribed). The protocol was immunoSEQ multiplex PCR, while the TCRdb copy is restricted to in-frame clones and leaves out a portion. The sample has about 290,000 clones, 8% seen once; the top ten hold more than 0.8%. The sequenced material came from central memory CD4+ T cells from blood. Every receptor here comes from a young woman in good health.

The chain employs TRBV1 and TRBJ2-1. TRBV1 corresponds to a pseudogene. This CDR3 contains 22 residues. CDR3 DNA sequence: TGCACCAGCAGCCACCTTGGGATTTACCCACTTGTGCGTTTGGGCTCCTACAATGAGCAGTTCTTC. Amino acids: CTSSHLGIYPLVRLGSYNEQFF.

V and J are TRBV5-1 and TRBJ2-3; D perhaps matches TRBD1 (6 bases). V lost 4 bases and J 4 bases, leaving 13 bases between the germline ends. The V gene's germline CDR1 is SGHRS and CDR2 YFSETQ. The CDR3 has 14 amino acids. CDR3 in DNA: TGCGCCAGCAGCCTGGGACATCGGCCAGATACGCAGTATTTT. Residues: CASSLGHRPDTQYF.

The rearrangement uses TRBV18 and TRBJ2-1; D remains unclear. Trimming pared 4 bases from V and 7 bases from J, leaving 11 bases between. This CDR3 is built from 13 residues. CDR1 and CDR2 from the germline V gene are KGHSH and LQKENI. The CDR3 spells CASSLDRANEQFF. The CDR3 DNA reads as TGTGCCAGCTCACTAGACCGTGCGAATGAGCAGTTCTTC.

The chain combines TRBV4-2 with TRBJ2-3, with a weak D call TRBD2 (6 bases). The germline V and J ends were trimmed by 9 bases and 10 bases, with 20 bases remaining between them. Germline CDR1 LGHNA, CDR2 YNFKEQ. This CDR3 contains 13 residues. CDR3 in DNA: TGTGCCAGTTCGGGGACTGGATCGGCGCCGCAGTATTTT. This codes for CASSGTGSAPQYF.

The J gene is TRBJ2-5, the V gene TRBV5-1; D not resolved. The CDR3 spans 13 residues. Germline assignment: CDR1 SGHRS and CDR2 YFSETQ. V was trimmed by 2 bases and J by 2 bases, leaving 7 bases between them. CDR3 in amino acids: CASSFQEQETQYF. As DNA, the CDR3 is TGCGCCAGCAGCTTTCAGGAACAAGAGACCCAGTACTTC. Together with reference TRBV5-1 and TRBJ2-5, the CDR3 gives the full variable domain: KAGVTQTPRYLIKTRGQQVTLSCSPISGHRSVSWYQQTPGQGLQFLFEYFSETQRNKGNFPGRFSGRQFSNSRSEMNVSTLELGDSALYLCASSFQEQETQYFGPGTRLLVL.

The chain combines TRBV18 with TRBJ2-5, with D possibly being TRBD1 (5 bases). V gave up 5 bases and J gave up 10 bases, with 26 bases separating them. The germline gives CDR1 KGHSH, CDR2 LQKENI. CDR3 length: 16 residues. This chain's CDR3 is CASSTNRRDDSMGQYF. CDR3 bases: TGTGCCAGCTCAACAAACCGCAGGGATGATTCCATGGGCCAGTACTTC. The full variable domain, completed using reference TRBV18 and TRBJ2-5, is NAGVMQNPRHLVRRRGQEARLRCSPMKGHSHVYWYRQLPEEGLKFMVYLQKENIIDESGMPKERFSAEFPKEGPSILRIQQVVRGDSAAYFCASSTNRRDDSMGQYFGPGTRLLVL.

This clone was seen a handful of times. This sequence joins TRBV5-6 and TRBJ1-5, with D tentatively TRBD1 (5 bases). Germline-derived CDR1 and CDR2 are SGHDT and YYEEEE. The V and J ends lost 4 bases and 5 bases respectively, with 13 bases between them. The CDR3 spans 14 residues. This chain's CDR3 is CASSPKGEDQPQHF. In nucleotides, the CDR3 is TGTGCCAGCAGCCCTAAAGGGGAGGATCAGCCCCAGCATTTT.

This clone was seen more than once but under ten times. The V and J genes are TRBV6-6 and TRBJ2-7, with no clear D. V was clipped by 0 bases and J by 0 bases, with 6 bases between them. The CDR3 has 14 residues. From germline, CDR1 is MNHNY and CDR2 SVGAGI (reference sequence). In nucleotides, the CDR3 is TGTGCCAGCAGTTACTCGGGTCTCTCCTACGAGCAGTACGTC. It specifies CASSYSGLSYEQYV.

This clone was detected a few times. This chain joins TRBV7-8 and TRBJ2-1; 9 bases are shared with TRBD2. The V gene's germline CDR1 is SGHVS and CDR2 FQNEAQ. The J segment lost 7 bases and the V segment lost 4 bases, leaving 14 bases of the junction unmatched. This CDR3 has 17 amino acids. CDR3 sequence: CASSWLIAGEQPNEQFF. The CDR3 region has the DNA TGTGCCAGCAGCTGGTTAATAGCGGGAGAGCAACCAAATGAGCAGTTCTTC.

The CDR3 loop is CAWRAGHRQETQYF. DNA for the CDR3: TGTGCCTGGAGGGCTGGACACCGACAAGAGACCCAGTACTTC. This sequence joins TRBV30 and TRBJ2-5; tentative D call: TRBD1 (5 bases). CDR1 and CDR2 (germline): GTSNPN, SVGIG (reference sequence). The V and J ends lost 3 bases and 2 bases respectively, with 13 bases between them. The CDR3 is made up of 14 amino acids.

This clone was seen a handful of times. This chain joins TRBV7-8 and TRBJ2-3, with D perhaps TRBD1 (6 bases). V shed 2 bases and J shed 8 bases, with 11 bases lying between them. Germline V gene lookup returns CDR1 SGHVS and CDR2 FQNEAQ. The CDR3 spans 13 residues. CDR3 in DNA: TGTGCCAGCAGCTTAAGGACAGACGGTACGCAGTATTTT. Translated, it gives CASSLRTDGTQYF.

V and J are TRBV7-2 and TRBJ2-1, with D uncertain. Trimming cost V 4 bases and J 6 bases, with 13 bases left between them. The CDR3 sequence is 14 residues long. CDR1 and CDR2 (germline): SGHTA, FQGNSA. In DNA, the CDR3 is TGTGCCAGCAGCTCCTATTATAGTGGCAATGAGCAGTTCTTC. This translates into CASSSYYSGNEQFF.

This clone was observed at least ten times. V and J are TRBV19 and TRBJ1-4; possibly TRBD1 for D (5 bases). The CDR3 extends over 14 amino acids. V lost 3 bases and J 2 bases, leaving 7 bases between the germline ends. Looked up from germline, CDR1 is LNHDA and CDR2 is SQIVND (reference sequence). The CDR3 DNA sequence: TGTGCCAGTAGTATGGGGCGGACTAATGAAAAACTGTTTTTT. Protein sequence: CASSMGRTNEKLFF.